This T cell receptor (beta chain) was observed in a study of blood T cell repertoires in COVID-19. Study details: Italy, Spain and the United States were the sources of the convalescent and acute COVID-19 samples. PBMCs, B-cell-depleted T cells, or T cells were the source of the cDNA or gDNA that made up the material.

The CDR3 spans 15 residues. CDR1 and CDR2 (germline): KGHDR, SFDVKD. Trimming removed 3 bases from V and 3 bases from J, with 10 bases in between. Authors' methods: Researchers report that nucleated cell counts were estimated from reference gene primer amplification. Using immunoSEQ multiplex PCR, the repertoire was profiled, and TCRdb retains in-frame clones only, with some absent. The DNA was the basis for D and trimming; V, J and clone size are from that table. Among roughly 63,000 clones listed, 75% to 90% were seen once. The source of this sequence is a man aged 50-60 years with active COVID-19. The V and J genes are TRBV24-1 and TRBJ2-2; possible D gene TRBD2, 7 bases. Sequencing was performed on peripheral blood. Written as DNA, the CDR3 is TGTGCCACCAGTGATAGCGGGACATACACCGGGGAGCTGTTTTTT. This encodes CATSDSGTYTGELFF.